This T cell receptor beta chain was sequenced in a study of OX40 agonist ivuxolimab in advanced cancers. Using immunoSEQ multiplex PCR, the repertoire was profiled, and TCRdb retains in-frame clones only, with some absent. The table shows some 60,000 clones, with 90% to 95% occurring only once. Trimming shortened V by 4 bases and J by 0 bases, and 7 bases separated the two germline ends. Per the germline V gene, CDR1 is WNHNN and CDR2 is SYGVQD (reference sequence). The CDR3 contains 14 residues. This chain connects TRBV10-1 to TRBJ1-3, with D unresolved. The specimen was CD4+ or CD8+ T cells sorted from blood, collected in a trial of the OX40 agonist ivuxolimab. The receptor comes from an adult with an advanced solid tumor such as melanoma, head and neck, liver or kidney cancer. The CDR3 DNA reads as TGCGCCAGCAGTGCGGGTTTCTCTGGAAACACCATATATTTT. It is translated as CASSAGFSGNTIYF.